This T cell receptor beta chain emerged from a study of long-term antiretroviral therapy in people with HIV. They ran version v3.0 of the immunoSEQ assay at survey level. Method: immunoSEQ multiplex PCR; TCRdb's copy keeps in-frame clones and lacks some. The table has about 20,000 clones, roughly 80% seen once; the top ten hold 4.3%. Turning to this clone: The antigen remains undetermined.

CDR1 and CDR2 (germline): ENHRY, SYGVKD. V was pared by 4 bases and J by 5 bases, with 21 bases between. This CDR3 is 16 amino acids long. Study-wide results and caveats: Even long-term ART left TRB diversity below transplant donor controls, despite gains. HIV repertoires had narrower CDR3 length ranges than controls.

The sequences come from unsorted PBMCs, collected roughly 5.7 years after starting antiretroviral therapy. The chain carries TRBV10-3 and TRBJ2-7; D is perhaps TRBD1 (6 bases). The source of this sequence is a man aged 30-40 years with HIV. The CDR3 here is CAISGTGSTGFDEQYF. CDR3 bases: TGTGCCATCAGTGGGACCGGATCTACAGGGTTCGACGAGCAGTACTTC.